The clone carrying this T cell receptor (beta chain) appeared a few times. TCRdb re-called the RT-PCR reads through MiXCR, storing one row per CDR3 protein. The table lists 650,000 to 850,000 distinct CDR3 sequences, about 15% of them singletons. V shed 7 bases and J 1 base; nucleotides not matched to a gene: 7. The CDR3 contains 14 residues. This sample was taken from a study of response to subunit inactivated influenza vaccine. The specimen comprised PBMCs from blood, sampled about 14 days before vaccination. This clonotype originated in a man aged 50 to 59 who received an inactivated influenza vaccine. The chain employs TRBV12-3 or TRBV12-4 and TRBJ2-7; 7 bases match TRBD2. As DNA, the CDR3 is TGTGCCAGCACCCGGGGGGTTTCTTCCTACGAGCAGTACTTC. Protein sequence: CASTRGVSSYEQYF.